One sample yielded the 11 T cell receptor beta chains listed below, sequenced in a study of radiotherapy plus CTLA-4 blockade in lung cancer. The repertoire was sequenced with immunoSEQ multiplex PCR; TCRdb's copy has only in-frame clones and lacks some. The data hold some 51,000 clones, with 77% observed a single time. The material was peripheral blood, obtained from a patient treated with radiotherapy plus ipilimumab. All receptors come from a human donor with non-small cell lung cancer whose response to radiotherapy plus ipilimumab could not be evaluated.

V usage is TRBV30 and J usage is TRBJ2-7; 7 bases line up with TRBD2. Trimming at V came to 6 bases and at J to 4 bases, leaving 9 bases not matched to a gene. Looked up from germline, CDR1 is GTSNPN and CDR2 is SVGIG (reference sequence). The CDR3 contains 13 residues. This CDR3 is CACSRGVRYEQYF. DNA for the CDR3: TGTGCCTGTTCTCGGGGGGTCCGGTACGAGCAGTACTTC.

The chain has TRBV29-1 and TRBJ2-3, with 8 bases lining up with TRBD2. The CDR3 runs 14 residues. Trimming at V came to 7 bases and at J to 4 bases, leaving 10 bases not matched to a gene. Germline loops: CDR1 SQVTM, CDR2 ANQGSEA. The CDR3 is CSGLSGGRADTQYF. In DNA, the CDR3 is TGCAGCGGCCTGAGCGGGGGAAGGGCAGATACGCAGTATTTT.

V usage is TRBV18 and J usage is TRBJ1-1; 11 bases align to TRBD1. The CDR3 covers 14 residues. The V segment lost 7 bases and the J segment 6 bases; nucleotides outside the gene matches: 7. From germline, CDR1 is KGHSH and CDR2 LQKENI. CDR3 bases: TGTGCCAGCTACCCCCGGACAGGGGGCTCTGAAGCTTTCTTT. This codes for CASYPRTGGSEAFF.

The chain couples TRBV9 to TRBJ1-4; a weak D match, TRBD1 (6 bases). Trimming pared 3 bases from V and 4 bases from J, leaving 13 bases between. Germline CDR1 reads SGDLS; CDR2 reads YYNGEE. The CDR3 has 15 amino acids. The chain's CDR3 is CASSARGFFNEKLFF. CDR3 nucleotide sequence: TGTGCCAGCAGCGCCAGGGGATTCTTTAATGAAAAACTGTTTTTT.

V usage is TRBV6-5 and J usage is TRBJ2-7; 10 positions agree with TRBD1. Per germline, CDR1 MNHEY and CDR2 SVGAGI. The V gene end was trimmed by 6 bases and the J gene end by 3 bases; junction bases not matched to a gene: 5. There are 14 residues in the CDR3. CDR3 protein: CASSPGQGNYEQYF. The CDR3 region has the DNA TGTGCCAGCAGCCCGGGACAGGGGAACTACGAGCAGTACTTC.

This chain connects TRBV19 to TRBJ1-5; D is possibly TRBD1 (6 bases). The germline V gene has CDR1 LNHDA and CDR2 SQIVND (reference sequence). V was cut by 8 bases and J by 0 bases, with 17 bases left in between. CDR3 length equals 16 residues. Written as DNA, the CDR3 is TGTGCCAGTCGAACAAAGGACAGCTATAGCAATCAGCCCCAGCATTTT. This gives the protein CASRTKDSYSNQPQHF.

The chain combines TRBV6-5 with TRBJ2-7, with 8 bases that match TRBD2. There are 15 residues in the CDR3. The germline CDR1 and CDR2 sequences are MNHEY and SVGAGI. Losses at the gene ends were 2 bases for V and 6 bases for J; bases not matched to a gene: 9. The CDR3 protein is CASSYLGGGSFEQYF. DNA of the CDR3: TGTGCCAGCAGTTACCTCGGGGGGGGGTCGTTCGAGCAGTACTTC.

The chain recombines TRBV5-6 with TRBJ1-5; a weak D match, TRBD1 (5 bases). The CDR3 is 14 amino acids. Germline CDR1 reads SGHDT; CDR2 reads YYEEEE. With 4 bases removed from V and 1 base from J, the gap between germline ends came to 9 bases. CDR3 in DNA: TGTGCCAGCAGCCGCAAGGGGAGCAATCAGCCCCAGCATTTT. Protein: CASSRKGSNQPQHF. The entire variable domain, with the rest obtained from reference TRBV5-6 and TRBJ1-5, is as follows: DAGVTQSPTHLIKTRGQQVTLRCSPKSGHDTVSWYQQALGQGPQFIFQYYEEEERQRGNFPDRFSGHQFPNYSSELNVNALLLGDSALYLCASSRKGSNQPQHFGDGTRLSIL.

The rearrangement links TRBV7-2 to TRBJ1-2; 8 bases match TRBD1. The germline V gene has CDR1 SGHTA and CDR2 FQGNSA. The length of the CDR3 is 14 residues. Losses at the gene ends were 4 bases for V and 6 bases for J; bases not matched to a gene: 7. Here the CDR3 reads CASSSRQGIDGYTF. DNA of the CDR3: TGTGCCAGCAGCTCCAGACAGGGGATCGATGGCTACACCTTC.

This clone was counted between two and nine times. The chain links TRBV4-2 to TRBJ2-1; TRBD2 aligns across 8 bases. There are 16 residues in the CDR3. Germline V gene sequence: CDR1 LGHNA, CDR2 YNFKEQ. V lost 2 bases, J lost 0 bases, and 3 bases stayed unmatched. CDR3 protein: CASSQLSGSSYNEQFF. The CDR3 DNA reads as TGTGCCAGCAGCCAACTAAGCGGGAGCTCCTACAATGAGCAGTTCTTC.

The chain couples TRBV5-1 to TRBJ2-1; 10 bases agree with TRBD1. The V and J ends lost 2 bases and 7 bases, in that order; junction bases with no gene match: 3. CDR3 length: 14 amino acids. The germline V gene encodes CDR1 SGHRS and CDR2 YFSETQ. The CDR3 DNA reads as TGCGCCAGCAGCTTCGCGGGACAGGGGAATGAGCAGTTCTTC. Translated, it gives CASSFAGQGNEQFF.